The clone carrying this TCR beta chain was seen a handful of times. Specified time point: patch test 1, 2 weeks after DPC sensitization. The treatment denotes: therapeutic diphenylcyclopropenone sensitization with weekly scalp DPC. This entry is derived from a study of human T cells and chemical hapten exposure. TCRdb fed the RACE reads into MiXCR, producing one record per CDR3 protein. This sample has more than 70,000 distinct CDR3 sequences, with roughly 12% found just once. The clonotype originates from a woman aged 60 to 75 with alopecia areata. Some clones in this sample may be carry-over from other donors' samples. The sequencing used whole blood, collected in connection with sensitization to the hapten diphenylcyclopropenone (DPC).

CDR3: CASSFLYTEAFF. The CDR3 DNA reads as TGTGCCAGCAGTTTTTTGTACACTGAAGCTTTCTTT. This chain joins TRBV28 and TRBJ1-1; no reliable D call. V lost 3 bases, J lost 3 bases, and 5 bases lay in between. The CDR3 covers 12 residues. CDR1 is MDHEN and CDR2 is SYDVKM in the germline V gene.